One sample yielded the 4 T cell receptor beta chains listed below, sequenced in a study of beta chain features in type 1 diabetes. Expressed TCRB transcripts were sequenced, since all the RNA that had been isolated was reverse transcribed. Generated by immunoSEQ multiplex PCR, the TCRdb table keeps only in-frame clones and is missing some. Counted here are under 90,000 clones, under 35% occurring once; the ten biggest clones make up over 0.35%. Sample: stem cell memory CD4+ T cells from blood. The receptors derive from a woman between 18 and 30 years old in good health.

V usage is TRBV4-3 and J usage is TRBJ2-7, with 9 bases aligning to TRBD2. The V gene end was trimmed by 0 bases and the J gene end by 6 bases; junction bases not matched to a gene: 9. CDR1 is LGHNA and CDR2 is YSLEER in the germline V gene. The CDR3 covers 16 residues. The CDR3 reads CASSQDLAGGPIEQYF. In DNA, the CDR3 is TGCGCCAGCAGCCAAGATCTCGCGGGAGGGCCAATCGAGCAGTACTTC.

The chain couples TRBV6-1 to TRBJ2-1, with a weak D call TRBD2 (5 bases). This CDR3 is 16 amino acids long. With 2 bases removed from V and 3 bases from J, the gap between germline ends came to 14 bases. The V gene's germline CDR1 is MNHNS and CDR2 SASEGT. DNA for the CDR3: TGTGCCAGCAGTGAATTTGGGGAGAAGCTCTACAATGAGCAGTTCTTC. Translated, it gives CASSEFGEKLYNEQFF.

The rearrangement links TRBV18 to TRBJ2-7; the D gene is possibly TRBD2 (6 bases). This CDR3 has 14 amino acids. The germline V gene encodes CDR1 KGHSH and CDR2 LQKENI. Trimming took off 0 bases at V and 7 bases at J, with 13 bases between the two ends. CDR3 in DNA: TGTGCCAGCTCACCACCTTCCGGGACTCAAGAGCAGTACTTC. Encoded protein: CASSPPSGTQEQYF.

The V and J genes are TRBV4-1 and TRBJ1-4; D is uncertain. V lost 1 base to trimming and J lost 0 bases, with 3 bases between them. This CDR3 is built from 14 residues. Germline CDR1 reads MGHRA; CDR2 reads YSYEKL. CDR3: CASSQGATNEKLFF. CDR3 coding DNA: TGCGCCAGCAGCCAAGGCGCAACTAATGAAAAACTGTTTTTT.